These T cell receptor beta chains were read from a single sample in a study of T cells expressing NK-cell markers. Using the 5' RACE reads, TCRdb records one entry per CDR3 protein without DNA. The table for this sample gives 250,000 to 300,000 distinct CDR3 sequences. Sequenced input: blood T cells: a sorted CD56 or NKG2C T cell subset, CD4+ or CD8+ T cells, or bulk PBMC T cells (not recorded which). The receptors originated from a woman between 18 and 70 years old in good health. Both conserved end residues are part of each CDR3. The order of the fields is J gene, CDR3 length, V gene, CDR3 protein.

j_call: TRBJ2-4
cdr3_length: 19
v_call: TRBV20-1
cdr3_aa: CSAPPPLSRAGGAKNIQYF

j_call: TRBJ1-6
cdr3_length: 14
v_call: TRBV7-2
cdr3_aa: CASSFRAGDSPLHF

j_call: TRBJ1-3
cdr3_length: 14
v_call: TRBV12-3/TRBV12-4
cdr3_aa: CASSPGTAGNTIYF

j_call: TRBJ2-1
cdr3_length: 16
v_call: TRBV12-3/TRBV12-4
cdr3_aa: CASSRGQGRSYNEQFF

j_call: TRBJ2-1
cdr3_length: 18
v_call: TRBV6-2/TRBV6-3
cdr3_aa: CASSSRTSGSLAYNEQFF

j_call: TRBJ1-1
cdr3_length: 14
v_call: TRBV20-1
cdr3_aa: CSAQAWGQGTEAFF

j_call: TRBJ2-7
cdr3_length: 15
v_call: TRBV14
cdr3_aa: CASSPQGRKGDEQYF

j_call: TRBJ2-4
cdr3_length: 13
v_call: TRBV20-1
cdr3_aa: CSAKASGKDIQYF

j_call: TRBJ2-1
cdr3_length: 18
v_call: TRBV5-1
cdr3_aa: CASSPTLFGGKRGDEQFF

j_call: TRBJ1-5
cdr3_length: 13
v_call: TRBV7-6
cdr3_aa: CASSLDDGQPQHF

j_call: TRBJ2-1
cdr3_length: 17
v_call: TRBV7-2
cdr3_aa: CASSFLAGGPGYNEQFF

j_call: TRBJ2-1
cdr3_length: 16
v_call: TRBV20-1
cdr3_aa: CSASPIVKREVNEQFF

j_call: TRBJ2-3
cdr3_length: 16
v_call: TRBV19
cdr3_aa: CASSFRPSSYRDTQYF

j_call: TRBJ2-7
cdr3_length: 15
v_call: TRBV19
cdr3_aa: CASSIPAEGSYEQYF

j_call: TRBJ2-2
cdr3_length: 15
v_call: TRBV29-1
cdr3_aa: CSVGSSGLNTGELFF

j_call: TRBJ2-1
cdr3_length: 15
v_call: TRBV20-1
cdr3_aa: CSAPRSQRGDNEQFF

j_call: TRBJ2-2
cdr3_length: 15
v_call: TRBV20-1
cdr3_aa: CSASPTAANTGELFF

j_call: TRBJ2-3
cdr3_length: 12
v_call: TRBV10-2
cdr3_aa: CASSPLWGTQYF

j_call: TRBJ2-1
cdr3_length: 16
v_call: TRBV11-3
cdr3_aa: CASSGGAVSSYNEQFF

j_call: TRBJ2-7
cdr3_length: 12
v_call: TRBV7-6
cdr3_aa: CASSYGQAEQYF

j_call: TRBJ2-7
cdr3_length: 12
v_call: TRBV6-2/TRBV6-3
cdr3_aa: CASSYSTDRSGF

j_call: TRBJ2-1
cdr3_length: 14
v_call: TRBV20-1
cdr3_aa: CSARVGVGYNEQFF

j_call: TRBJ2-6
cdr3_length: 17
v_call: TRBV6-1
cdr3_aa: CASSPGQGAFGANVLTF

j_call: TRBJ1-2
cdr3_length: 13
v_call: TRBV5-1
cdr3_aa: CASSSTEAYGYTF

j_call: TRBJ1-1
cdr3_length: 12
v_call: TRBV20-1
cdr3_aa: CSARFLNTEAFF

j_call: TRBJ2-3
cdr3_length: 14
v_call: TRBV10-3
cdr3_aa: CATMRGAGADTQYF

j_call: TRBJ2-5
cdr3_length: 14
v_call: TRBV20-1
cdr3_aa: CSARDGRGRGTQYF

j_call: TRBJ2-1
cdr3_length: 15
v_call: TRBV18
cdr3_aa: CASSRPGLAGNEQFF

j_call: TRBJ2-3
cdr3_length: 14
v_call: TRBV7-2
cdr3_aa: CASSSGLGGDTQYF

j_call: TRBJ2-1
cdr3_length: 14
v_call: TRBV10-3
cdr3_aa: CAISASASYNEQFF

j_call: TRBJ2-5
cdr3_length: 19
v_call: TRBV6-2/TRBV6-3
cdr3_aa: CASSYVLAGVGGPAETQYF

j_call: TRBJ1-1
cdr3_length: 11
v_call: TRBV20-1
cdr3_aa: CRATGNTEAFF

j_call: TRBJ1-5
cdr3_length: 17
v_call: TRBV20-1
cdr3_aa: CSAIVGQGGGSNQPQHF

j_call: TRBJ1-5
cdr3_length: 15
v_call: TRBV21-1
cdr3_aa: CASSHTGVGNQPQHF

j_call: TRBJ1-2
cdr3_length: 15
v_call: TRBV11-2
cdr3_aa: CASSLGGTGVYGYTF

j_call: TRBJ1-1
cdr3_length: 14
v_call: TRBV5-1
cdr3_aa: CASSLAGQGTEAFF

j_call: TRBJ2-1
cdr3_length: 11
v_call: TRBV5-1
cdr3_aa: CASSLSNEQFF

j_call: TRBJ2-1
cdr3_length: 17
v_call: TRBV29-1
cdr3_aa: CSVGTPTSGVSYNEQFF

j_call: TRBJ2-1
cdr3_length: 12
v_call: TRBV20-1
cdr3_aa: CSARSAGDEQFF

j_call: TRBJ1-4
cdr3_length: 16
v_call: TRBV11-2
cdr3_aa: CASSLVGGVVNEKLFF

j_call: TRBJ1-1
cdr3_length: 14
v_call: TRBV7-2
cdr3_aa: CASSLVPVNTEAFF

j_call: TRBJ2-3
cdr3_length: 14
v_call: TRBV12-3/TRBV12-4
cdr3_aa: CASSRIWSTDTQYF

j_call: TRBJ1-3
cdr3_length: 17
v_call: TRBV7-9
cdr3_aa: CASSSRQGIGPGNTIYF

j_call: TRBJ2-7
cdr3_length: 13
v_call: TRBV12-3/TRBV12-4
cdr3_aa: CASSWGDSYEQYF

j_call: TRBJ2-3
cdr3_length: 16
v_call: TRBV7-3
cdr3_aa: CASSRMGGVSTDTQYF

j_call: TRBJ2-2
cdr3_length: 15
v_call: TRBV29-1
cdr3_aa: CSVTTDRVHTGELFF

j_call: TRBJ2-3
cdr3_length: 16
v_call: TRBV7-2
cdr3_aa: CASSLVGSGVTDTQYF

j_call: TRBJ1-6
cdr3_length: 16
v_call: TRBV9
cdr3_aa: CASSSRDPPGFTPLHF

j_call: TRBJ2-2
cdr3_length: 15
v_call: TRBV10-1
cdr3_aa: CASRTGESGTGELFF

j_call: TRBJ2-2
cdr3_length: 14
v_call: TRBV28
cdr3_aa: CASSPPAGPGELFF

j_call: TRBJ1-2
cdr3_length: 13
v_call: TRBV12-3/TRBV12-4
cdr3_aa: CASNLDGGYGYTF

j_call: TRBJ1-5
cdr3_length: 14
v_call: TRBV12-5
cdr3_aa: CASASGYSNQPQHF

j_call: TRBJ2-5
cdr3_length: 12
v_call: TRBV19
cdr3_aa: CASSRGVETQYF

j_call: TRBJ2-1
cdr3_length: 15
v_call: TRBV5-6
cdr3_aa: CASSLPGTGVNEQFF

j_call: TRBJ1-1
cdr3_length: 15
v_call: TRBV4-3
cdr3_aa: CASSQDPGPLNMAFF